The 22 T cell receptor beta chains below come from one sample, sequenced in a study of T cells in Graves' hyperthyroidism and ophthalmopathy. Amplification of TCR beta CDR3 regions was performed using RNA transcripts as template. First-round RT-PCR with HTBI primers amplified the TCR CDR3 region. TCRdb passed the multiplex PCR reads through MiXCR, listing each CDR3 protein once. The data show around 700,000 distinct CDR3 sequences, 30% to 40% seen once. Specimen: blood. The receptor source for this set is a woman aged 40 to 49 with Graves' hyperthyroidism.

The table lists this clonotype with many counts. The chain combines TRBV7-2 with TRBJ2-5; TRBD2 might be the D (6 bases). The CDR3 has 16 amino acids. Per germline, CDR1 SGHTA and CDR2 FQGNSA. Trimming cost V 0 bases and J 5 bases, with 16 bases left between them. DNA of the CDR3: TGTGCCAGCAGCTTAGCTCCGGGACTCGAGTGGGAGACCCAGTACTTC. Protein sequence: CASSLAPGLEWETQYF.

The chain uses TRBV6-2 or TRBV6-3 and TRBJ2-7, with D perhaps being TRBD1 or TRBD2 (5 bases each). The CDR3 runs to 16 residues. Trimming took 0 bases from V and 4 from J, leaving 16 bases between them. The germline gives CDR1 MNHEY, CDR2 SVGEGT. Here the CDR3 DNA reads TGTGCCAGCAGTTACTCGATGGGGCTAGCCGAATACGAGCAGTACTTC. Translating it yields CASSYSMGLAEYEQYF.

The V gene is TRBV13, the J gene TRBJ1-1, with TRBD1 as a possible D gene (5 bases). Germline CDR1 reads PRHDT; CDR2 reads FYEKMQ (reference sequence). This CDR3 spans 15 amino acids. Trimming took off 5 bases at V and 11 bases at J, with 24 bases between the two ends. The chain's CDR3 is CASSPPGTRFRRAFF. As DNA, the CDR3 is TGTGCCAGCAGCCCCCCCGGGACGCGTTTCCGGAGGGCTTTCTTT.

This sequence joins TRBV24-1 and TRBJ2-3; the match to TRBD1 covers 9 bases. The J segment lost 8 bases and the V segment lost 5 bases, leaving 10 bases of the junction unmatched. Germline V lookup: CDR1 KGHDR, CDR2 SFDVKD. CDR3 length: 15 residues. The CDR3 region is CATSGPGTGISTQYF. In DNA form, the CDR3 reads TGTGCCACCAGTGGACCCGGGACAGGGATCAGTACGCAGTATTTT.

This clonotype appeared a single time. Possible read error: a much larger clone is one base away. This chain uses TRBV7-2 with TRBJ2-5; 8 nucleotides align to TRBD2. The CDR3 runs to 14 residues. CDR1 SGHTA and CDR2 FQGNSA come from the germline V gene. The CDR3 loop reads CGSSTSGFQETQYF. The CDR3 DNA reads as TGTGGCAGCTCAACTAGCGGATTTCAAGAGACCCAGTACTTC. Based on the CDR3 plus reference TRBV7-2 and TRBJ2-5, the full variable domain is GAGVSQSPSNKVTEKGKDVELRCDPISGHTALYWYRQSLGQGLEFLIYFQGNSAPDKSGLPSDRFSAERTGGSVSTLTIQRTQQEDSAVYLCGSSTSGFQETQYFGPGTRLLVL.

The chain recombines TRBV10-3 with TRBJ2-7; TRBD1 agrees at 9 bases. CDR1 is ENHRY and CDR2 is SYGVKD in the germline V gene. J was trimmed by 4 bases and V by 4 bases; bases with no gene match: 11. The CDR3 length is 16 residues. The CDR3 nucleotides read TGTGCCATCAGTGGGGGGGGGACAGGGATCAATTACGAGCAGTACTTC. Translating it yields CAISGGGTGINYEQYF.

To note about this clonotype: One junction end disagrees with the germline gene, perhaps due to a read error. The J gene is TRBJ1-1, the V gene TRBV7-7; D gene unclear. The CDR3 totals 15 residues. Per the germline V gene, CDR1 is SSHAT and CDR2 is FNYEAQ (reference sequence). CDR3 amino acids: CASSPVWSENTEAFF. CDR3 DNA: TGTGCTAGCAGCCCCGTGTGGTCAGAGAACACTGAAGCTTTCTTT.

This clonotype was counted only a few times. In nucleotides, the CDR3 is TGTGCCAGCAGCTTACCCGGGACTAGCGGGAGGAGGTGGCTGTTTTTT. Its protein product is CASSLPGTSGRRWLFF. This chain uses TRBV7-2 with TRBJ2-2; 15 bases match TRBD2. The V gene end was trimmed by 2 bases and the J gene end by 13 bases; junction bases not matched to a gene: 8. This CDR3 region has 16 residues. Germline CDR1 SGHTA, CDR2 FQGNSA.

This clonotype was found many times. The chain employs TRBV19 and TRBJ1-5; tentative D call: TRBD1 (5 bases). Per the germline V gene, CDR1 is LNHDA and CDR2 is SQIVND (reference sequence). This CDR3 contains 14 residues. V lost 9 bases to trimming and J lost 5 bases, with 17 bases between them. The CDR3 DNA follows: TGTGCCAGCTCCCACGAGGGGTCTTATCAGCCCCAGCATTTT. Translation gives CASSHEGSYQPQHF.

Details on this clonotype: A much larger clone differs by one base, so this may be a read error. This sequence joins TRBV4-3 and TRBJ1-3; D is ambiguous. CDR1 is LGHNA and CDR2 is YSLEER in the germline V gene. The length of the CDR3 is 15 residues. The CDR3 loop is CASSQVVGLGSTIYF. The DNA of the CDR3 is TGCGCCAGCAGCCAAGTGGTAGGGCTCGGAAGCACCATATATTTT.

This clonotype came up a few times. V is TRBV5-1 and J is TRBJ1-2, with D possibly TRBD1 on 6 matching bases. CDR3 size: 15 residues. V was shortened by 0 bases and J by 3 bases, with 12 bases between the two germline ends. Germline CDR1 is SGHRS and CDR2 is YFSETQ. The CDR3 coding sequence is TGCGCCAGCAGCTTGGTGGGGGGCGCAGACTATGGCTACACCTTC. Its translation: CASSLVGGADYGYTF.

This chain links TRBV6-6 with TRBJ2-5; 7 bases line up with TRBD2. The CDR3 has 13 amino acids. Per the germline V gene, CDR1 is MNHNY and CDR2 is SVGAGI (reference sequence). V dropped 6 bases and J dropped 2; count of bases not matched to a gene: 3. For the CDR3, the DNA is TGTGCCAGCAGGGGGGGACTACAAGAGACCCAGTACTTC. As protein: CASRGGLQETQYF.

In the case of this clonotype: At one of its ends the junction is not consistent with the germline gene, which may arise from a read error. V is TRBV20-1 and J is TRBJ2-5, with 13 positions matching TRBD2. Germline values: CDR1 DFQATT, CDR2 SNEGSKA (reference sequence). This CDR3 contains 18 residues. The CDR3 nucleotides read TGCAGTGCTAGAGATACCCCGGGACTAGCGGGGCTCCAAGAGACCCGGTACTTC. It specifies CSARDTPGLAGLQETRYF.

This clonotype showed up many times. V and J are TRBV20-1 and TRBJ2-5, with no clear D. From germline, CDR1 is DFQATT and CDR2 SNEGSKA (reference sequence). This CDR3 is 10 amino acids long. V lost 6 bases to trimming and J lost 5 bases, with 7 bases between them. The CDR3 is CSAQSETQYF. The CDR3 DNA follows: TGCAGTGCCCAAAGTGAGACCCAGTACTTC.

This clonotype was recorded many times. This CDR3 is CASSLGGTSGTYEQYF. In DNA form, the CDR3 reads TGTGCCAGCAGCTTAGGCGGGACTAGCGGGACCTACGAGCAGTACTTC. V is TRBV7-9 and J is TRBJ2-7; 13 bases are a match to TRBD2. Germline assignment: CDR1 SEHNR and CDR2 FQNEAQ (reference sequence). CDR3 length equals 16 residues. V shed 1 base, J shed 2 bases, and the junction held 2 bases outside the gene matches.

The chain employs TRBV28 and TRBJ2-7, with 11 bases that match TRBD2. Trimming removed 5 bases from V and 4 bases from J; junction bases left unmatched: 7. Germline CDR1 and CDR2: MDHEN and SYDVKM. This CDR3 region has 15 residues. The CDR3 region is CASSLTSGSIYEQYF. CDR3 nucleotides: TGTGCCAGCAGTCTCACTAGCGGGAGTATATACGAGCAGTACTTC.

This clonotype appeared a few times. The rearrangement joins TRBV19 to TRBJ2-1, with TRBD1 matching 10 bases. The germline V gene has CDR1 LNHDA and CDR2 SQIVND (reference sequence). The CDR3 loop spans 18 amino acids. Trimming took 6 bases from V and 10 from J; bases not matched to a gene: 21. The CDR3 sequence: CASSPGTGELGSLTEQFF. For the CDR3, the DNA is TGTGCCAGTAGCCCCGGGACAGGGGAGTTAGGCTCGCTCACGGAGCAGTTCTTC.

The V gene is TRBV29-1, the J gene TRBJ1-4; D is unresolved. Germline assignment: CDR1 SQVTM and CDR2 ANQGSEA. The CDR3 has 14 amino acids. Trimming shortened V by 7 bases and J by 8 bases, and 20 bases separated the two germline ends. The CDR3 DNA reads as TGCAGCGCCTTGACCGGGCCTCTGGGAGAAAAACTGTTTTTT. Amino acids: CSALTGPLGEKLFF.

This clonotype has a handful of counts. The V call is TRBV20-1, the J call TRBJ2-5; TRBD2 matches 9 bases. The CDR3 consists of 16 residues. CDR1 and CDR2 (germline): DFQATT, SNEGSKA (reference sequence). J lost 3 bases, V lost 2 bases, and 10 bases had no gene match. The CDR3 region is CSARWAGLAGKETQYF. As DNA, the CDR3 is TGCAGTGCTAGATGGGCAGGGCTAGCGGGGAAAGAGACCCAGTACTTC.

This clonotype has ten or more counts. The rearrangement links TRBV29-1 to TRBJ2-7; a possible D gene is TRBD1 (6 bases). Germline lookup yields CDR1 SQVTM and CDR2 ANQGSEA. The V gene lost 3 bases and the J gene lost 12 bases, with 15 bases spanning the gap. The CDR3 is 11 residues long. The chain's CDR3 is CSVELSGAAYF. The CDR3 DNA sequence: TGCAGCGTTGAGCTGTCAGGGGCGGCGTACTTC.

There are a few counts of this clonotype. V usage is TRBV5-4 and J usage is TRBJ1-1, with D tentatively TRBD1 (6 bases). The CDR3 totals 11 residues. V shed 10 bases and J shed 8 bases, with 15 bases lying between them. Per germline, CDR1 SGHNT and CDR2 YYREEE (reference sequence). CDR3 nucleotide sequence: TGTGCCTGGAGCGAACAGGGAGAAGCTTTCTTT. Protein product: CAWSEQGEAFF.

This clonotype was observed at least ten times. The chain carries TRBV7-8 and TRBJ2-7, with TRBD1 matching over 8 bases. From germline, CDR1 is SGHVS and CDR2 FQNEAQ. V was pared by 2 bases and J by 1 base, with 4 bases of the junction left unmatched. The CDR3 runs 15 residues. CDR3 loop: CASSLQGALSYEQYF. The CDR3 DNA is TGTGCCAGCAGCTTACAGGGGGCATTGTCCTACGAGCAGTACTTC.